This TCR beta chain was obtained from a study of sequential checkpoint blockade in melanoma. In the study overall: Matched biopsies came pretreatment and at week 13 for around 24 patients. Overall study findings and caveats: Mutational load did not correlate with tumor T-cell fraction or clonality. Patients with week-13 increases in T-cell fraction and clonality benefited about 30 times more often.

The germline V gene has CDR1 SGDLS and CDR2 YYNGEE. The CDR3 has 13 amino acids. The germline V and J ends were trimmed by 3 bases and 1 base, with 7 bases remaining between them. The sample holds a few counts of this clone. No antigen is known for it. TCRdb's copy holds only in-frame clones and misses some; the assay was immunoSEQ multiplex PCR. The sample contains tens of thousands of clones, roughly 32% of which appear only once. Treatment defined: randomized to nivolumab then ipilimumab (arm A) or the reverse (arm B). The receptor was isolated from a human donor with melanoma. V is TRBV9 and J is TRBJ1-1; D call uncertain. Here the sequenced sample was tumor tissue (inferred from file names), taken from a patient given nivolumab and ipilimumab in sequence. The CDR3: CASSAGKNTEAFF. CDR3 bases: TGTGCCAGCAGCGCCGGCAAGAACACTGAAGCTTTCTTT.